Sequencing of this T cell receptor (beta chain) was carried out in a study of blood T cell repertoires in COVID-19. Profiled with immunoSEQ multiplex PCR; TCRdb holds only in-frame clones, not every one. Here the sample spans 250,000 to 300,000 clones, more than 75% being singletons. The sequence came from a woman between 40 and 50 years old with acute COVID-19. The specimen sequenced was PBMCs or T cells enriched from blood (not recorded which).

The CDR3: CASSPDLSRGEKLFF. The CDR3 DNA is TGCGCCAGCAGCCCGGACCTTTCACGGGGTGAAAAACTGTTTTTT. V gene TRBV5-1 combines with J gene TRBJ1-4; D is ambiguous. Trimming took 4 bases from V and 7 from J, leaving 17 bases between them. Germline-derived CDR1 and CDR2 are SGHRS and YFSETQ. The CDR3 runs to 15 residues.